Listed here are 29 T cell receptor beta chains from one sample, sequenced in a study of ipilimumab plus nivolumab after autologous stem cell transplantation. Assay used: immunoSEQ multiplex PCR; TCRdb lists only in-frame clones, some missing. This sample has several thousand clones, with 90% to 95% found just once. Sequenced here: PBMCs, sampled in a trial of ipilimumab plus nivolumab as post-transplant consolidation. Receptor source: a male donor with multiple myeloma.

The CDR3: CSAQAGGIETQYF. The CDR3 DNA reads as TGCAGCGCGCAAGCGGGAGGGATAGAGACCCAGTACTTC. This chain links TRBV29-1 with TRBJ2-5, with 10 positions matching TRBD2. Germline-derived CDR1 and CDR2 are SQVTM and ANQGSEA. This CDR3 comprises 13 residues. V trimming: 7 bases; J trimming: 4 bases; junction bases outside the gene matches: 6.

A few counts support this clone. The chain couples TRBV6-6 to TRBJ2-5; perhaps TRBD1 as D (6 bases). V lost 2 bases, J lost 2 bases, and 9 bases lay in between. The CDR3 covers 14 residues. CDR1 is MNHNY and CDR2 is SVGAGI in the germline V gene (reference sequence). This CDR3 is CASSYGQLQETQYF. The CDR3 nucleotides read TGTGCCAGCAGTTACGGACAGCTACAAGAGACCCAGTACTTC.

The J gene is TRBJ2-2, the V gene TRBV21-1. TRBV21-1 is tagged as a pseudogene. This CDR3 comprises 13 residues. The CDR3 here is CASSKRAPGELFF. In DNA form, the CDR3 reads TGTGCCAGCAGCAAAAGGGCCCCCGGGGAGCTGTTTTTT.

This chain connects TRBV9 to TRBJ2-4, with unresolved D. Germline-derived CDR1 and CDR2 are SGDLS and YYNGEE. V was clipped by 5 bases and J by 8 bases, with 14 bases between them. CDR3 length: 13 amino acids. The CDR3 nucleotides are TGTGCCAGCAGTACCCAAGCGTCAGACATTCAGTACTTC. This encodes CASSTQASDIQYF.

The chain recombines TRBV6-5 with TRBJ2-7, with TRBD1 matching 7 bases. With 6 bases clipped from V and 5 bases from J, the junction kept 13 bases outside the gene matches. Germline CDR1 and CDR2: MNHEY and SVGAGI. This CDR3 comprises 15 residues. The CDR3 nucleotides are TGTGCCAGCAGCCGTTCCCGAGGGGGCACGGACGAGCAGTACTTC. This gives the protein CASSRSRGGTDEQYF.

The gene calls are TRBV29-1 and TRBJ2-3; D not resolved. The CDR3 extends over 13 amino acids. Looked up from germline, CDR1 is SQVTM and CDR2 is ANQGSEA. V was clipped by 0 bases and J by 0 bases, with 4 bases between them. The CDR3 is CSVEDHSTDTQYF. In nucleotides, the CDR3 is TGCAGCGTTGAAGATCACAGCACAGATACGCAGTATTTT.

The V call is TRBV28, the J call TRBJ2-7; 14 nucleotides line up with TRBD2. The CDR3 runs to 14 residues. J was trimmed by 6 bases and V by 5 bases; bases with no gene match: 3. In germline, CDR1 is MDHEN, CDR2 SYDVKM. The CDR3 nucleotides read TGTGCCAGCAGTCCCGGACTAGCGGGGGGCGAGCAGTACTTC. This sequence encodes CASSPGLAGGEQYF.

The chain is built from TRBV10-2 and TRBJ2-7, with 9 bases matching TRBD2. Germline values: CDR1 WSHSY, CDR2 SAAADI. CDR3 length: 16 amino acids. The ends lost 2 bases at V and 3 bases at J; junction bases unmatched: 8. CDR3 sequence reads: CASSEIGSGRHYEQYF. CDR3 nucleotides: TGCGCCAGCAGTGAGATTGGTAGCGGGAGACACTACGAGCAGTACTTC.

CDR3 in amino acids: CASSFETGLEAFF. The DNA for the CDR3 is TGTGCCAGCAGCTTCGAGACAGGACTTGAAGCTTTCTTT. This rearrangement joins TRBV7-2 to TRBJ1-1; possibly TRBD1 for D (6 bases). Germline V gene lookup returns CDR1 SGHTA and CDR2 FQGNSA. V lost 3 bases, J lost 7 bases, and 12 bases lay in between. The CDR3 length is 13 residues.

V usage is TRBV5-4 and J usage is TRBJ2-1; tentative D call: TRBD1 (6 bases). Trimming removed 4 bases from V and 4 bases from J, with 18 bases in between. This CDR3 has 16 amino acids. Germline assignment: CDR1 SGHNT and CDR2 YYREEE (reference sequence). This CDR3 is CASSQMTGAPYNEQFF. Here the CDR3 DNA reads TGTGCCAGCAGCCAAATGACAGGAGCCCCTTACAATGAGCAGTTCTTC.

The V call is TRBV7-2, the J call TRBJ1-1, with unresolved D. With 5 bases removed from V and 3 bases from J, the gap between germline ends came to 4 bases. Germline assignment: CDR1 SGHTA and CDR2 FQGNSA. There are 11 residues in the CDR3. The CDR3: CASSPYTEAFF. The CDR3 DNA reads TGTGCCAGCAGCCCTTACACTGAAGCTTTCTTT.

This clone was counted only a few times. Other DNA variants within this sample encode the same CDR3. The chain combines TRBV19 with TRBJ2-7; D is unclear. From germline, CDR1 is LNHDA and CDR2 SQIVND (reference sequence). Trimming shortened V by 5 bases and J by 0 bases, and 5 bases separated the two germline ends. The CDR3 is 12 residues long. In DNA, the CDR3 is TGTGCCAGTAGTCGAGGCTCCTACGAGCAGTACTTC. Translating gives CASSRGSYEQYF.

The CDR3 DNA is TGTGCCAGCTCACCGACAGGGGGCGATGAGCAGTTCTTC. Protein: CASSPTGGDEQFF. The chain links TRBV18 to TRBJ2-1, with 10 bases lining up with TRBD1. This CDR3 is 13 amino acids long. Trimming took 3 bases from V and 8 from J; bases not matched to a gene: 1. Germline V gene lookup returns CDR1 KGHSH and CDR2 LQKENI. The full variable domain, with the rest looked up from reference TRBV18 and TRBJ2-1, is NAGVMQNPRHLVRRRGQEARLRCSPMKGHSHVYWYRQLPEEGLKFMVYLQKENIIDESGMPKERFSAEFPKEGPSILRIQQVVRGDSAAYFCASSPTGGDEQFFGPGTRLTVL.

This chain connects TRBV28 to TRBJ1-1; TRBD1 agrees at 10 bases. The germline V gene has CDR1 MDHEN and CDR2 SYDVKM. CDR3 length: 18 residues. V lost 4 bases and J lost 4; bases outside the gene matches: 15. CDR3 DNA sequence: TGTGCCAGCAGTTGGGGGACAGGGGCTCGGGCCCGGAGCACTGAAGCTTTCTTT. Translating it yields CASSWGTGARARSTEAFF. Using reference TRBV28 and TRBJ1-1 for the parts outside the CDR3, the full variable domain is DVKVTQSSRYLVKRTGEKVFLECVQDMDHENMFWYRQDPGLGLRLIYFSYDVKMKEKGDIPEGYSVSREKKERFSLILESASTNQTSMYLCASSWGTGARARSTEAFFGQGTRLTVV.

The chain is built from TRBV19 and TRBJ2-1, with TRBD2 matching 13 bases. The CDR3 length is 16 residues. V lost 3 bases to trimming and J lost 2 bases; unmatched junction nucleotides: 1. Looked up from germline, CDR1 is LNHDA and CDR2 is SQIVND (reference sequence). This CDR3 reads CASSIGTSGTYNEQFF. In DNA form, the CDR3 reads TGTGCCAGTAGTATCGGGACTAGCGGGACCTACAATGAGCAGTTCTTC.

This chain connects TRBV6-5 to TRBJ1-2; 9 bases fit TRBD1. Germline lookup yields CDR1 MNHEY and CDR2 SVGAGI. This CDR3 has 15 residues. Losses at the gene ends were 6 bases for V and 8 bases for J; bases not matched to a gene: 13. Written as DNA, the CDR3 is TGTGCCAGCAGGTCCGGGACAGGGAGGGTGAGCGGCTACACCTTC. Its protein product is CASRSGTGRVSGYTF.

V gene TRBV2 combines with J gene TRBJ2-1; 8 bases agree with TRBD1. With V trimmed by 2 bases and J by 8 bases, 5 bases remained unmatched. The CDR3 runs to 14 residues. Germline V gene lookup returns CDR1 SNHLY and CDR2 FYNNEI. CDR3 in amino acids: CASSELAGGDEQFF. For the CDR3, the DNA is TGTGCCAGCAGTGAATTAGCAGGGGGCGATGAGCAGTTCTTC.

The chain recombines TRBV5-1 with TRBJ2-7; no clear D gene. The CDR3 has 13 residues. V was trimmed by 3 bases and J by 3 bases, leaving 10 bases between them. In germline, CDR1 is SGHRS, CDR2 YFSETQ. The CDR3 here is CASSSTPNYEQYF. The DNA for the CDR3 is TGCGCCAGCAGCTCCACCCCCAACTACGAGCAGTACTTC. The full variable domain, its missing parts supplied by reference TRBV5-1 and TRBJ2-7, is KAGVTQTPRYLIKTRGQQVTLSCSPISGHRSVSWYQQTPGQGLQFLFEYFSETQRNKGNFPGRFSGRQFSNSRSEMNVSTLELGDSALYLCASSSTPNYEQYFGPGTRLTVT.

The rearrangement links TRBV30 to TRBJ2-7, with unresolved D. The CDR3 is 14 amino acids. In germline, CDR1 is GTSNPN, CDR2 SVGIG (reference sequence). Trimming pared 1 base from V and 2 bases from J, leaving 12 bases between. CDR3 bases: TGTGCCTGGAGTGAGGTCAAGCCCCCCTACGAGCAGTACTTC. Protein: CAWSEVKPPYEQYF.

The table lists this clone with a count of one. V usage is TRBV29-1 and J usage is TRBJ2-3; 9 positions match TRBD2. This CDR3 contains 13 residues. Germline assignment: CDR1 SQVTM and CDR2 ANQGSEA. Trimming at V came to 4 bases and at J to 4 bases, leaving 3 bases not matched to a gene. The CDR3 bases are TGCAGCGTTGGTGGCGGGAGGGCAGATACGCAGTATTTT. It codes for CSVGGGRADTQYF.

V usage is TRBV5-1 and J usage is TRBJ1-5; D unclear. The V end was cut by 3 bases, the J end by 5 bases, with 15 bases between. CDR3 length: 15 residues. Germline V gene sequence: CDR1 SGHRS, CDR2 YFSETQ. The CDR3 region has the DNA TGCGCCAGCAGCTCGGACGGCTTGGGTGATCAGCCCCAGCATTTT. Its translation is CASSSDGLGDQPQHF.

The V gene is TRBV5-1, the J gene TRBJ1-5; 7 bases match TRBD1. Germline V lookup: CDR1 SGHRS, CDR2 YFSETQ. The CDR3 loop spans 15 amino acids. Trimming at V came to 0 bases and at J to 6 bases, leaving 6 bases not matched to a gene. The CDR3 loop reads CASSLEGAEVQPQHF. The CDR3 DNA is TGCGCCAGCAGCTTGGAGGGGGCCGAGGTTCAGCCCCAGCATTTT.

This sequence joins TRBV5-1 and TRBJ1-1; 10 bases agree with TRBD1. Looked up from germline, CDR1 is SGHRS and CDR2 is YFSETQ. V dropped 6 bases and J dropped 8; count of bases not matched to a gene: 7. CDR3 length: 13 amino acids. CDR3 DNA sequence: TGCGCCAGCACTCCGACAGGGGGCTGGGAAGCTTTCTTT. It yields the protein CASTPTGGWEAFF.

V is TRBV5-1 and J is TRBJ2-1, with D unresolved. Trimming stripped 5 bases from V and 0 bases from J, with 12 bases between. The germline CDR1 and CDR2 sequences are SGHRS and YFSETQ. The CDR3 contains 15 residues. The CDR3 spells CASRWQESSYNEQFF. CDR3 in DNA: TGCGCCAGCAGGTGGCAGGAGTCCTCCTACAATGAGCAGTTCTTC.

The V call is TRBV28, the J call TRBJ2-4; weak D call: TRBD2 (5 bases). Germline values: CDR1 MDHEN, CDR2 SYDVKM. Trimming shortened V by 2 bases and J by 0 bases, and 8 bases separated the two germline ends. This CDR3 region has 15 residues. CDR3 in DNA: TGTGCCAGCAGTTTAGGAGGTGTAGCCAAAAACATTCAGTACTTC. Its translation is CASSLGGVAKNIQYF.

The chain links TRBV5-6 to TRBJ1-5; D call uncertain. V was pared by 2 bases and J by 1 base, with 4 bases between. The CDR3 covers 13 residues. Germline V gene data show CDR1 as SGHDT and CDR2 as YYEEEE. The CDR3 DNA is TGTGCCAGCAGCTTAGGGAGCAATCAGCCCCAGCATTTT. It codes for CASSLGSNQPQHF.

This clone showed up just once. This chain connects TRBV6-1 to TRBJ2-2, with D uncertain. The length of the CDR3 is 13 residues. Deletions cut 2 bases from V and 3 bases from J, with 4 bases between. Germline CDR1 is MNHNS and CDR2 is SASEGT. This CDR3 reads CASSEWDTGELFF. For the CDR3, the DNA is TGTGCCAGCAGTGAATGGGACACCGGGGAGCTGTTTTTT.

This clone was counted once. The chain joins TRBV19 to TRBJ1-5; D unclear. V shed 4 bases and J shed 0 bases, with 7 bases lying between them. This CDR3 has 14 residues. CDR1 is LNHDA and CDR2 is SQIVND in the germline V gene (reference sequence). In DNA, the CDR3 is TGTGCCAGTAGTACTGGGCCTAGCAATCAGCCCCAGCATTTT. Residues: CASSTGPSNQPQHF.

The V and J genes are TRBV9 and TRBJ1-1; TRBD1 aligns across 9 bases. The CDR3 spans 13 residues. The trim removed 3 bases at V and 4 bases at J, leaving 1 base unmatched. CDR1 SGDLS and CDR2 YYNGEE come from the germline V gene. CDR3 loop: CASSADRGTEAFF. CDR3 DNA sequence: TGTGCCAGCAGCGCGGACAGGGGCACTGAAGCTTTCTTT.